This T cell receptor beta chain was sequenced for a study of T cells in Graves' hyperthyroidism and ophthalmopathy (dated by TCRdb to about 2019). A note on the overall study: Peripheral blood samples were taken at the time of initial diagnosis, prior to any treatment. A discovery cohort of roughly 100 patients, approximately 44 with Graves' ophthalmopathy and approximately 55 with stable Graves' hyperthyroidism, was used to find distinguishing TCR V-J signatures. Prospective prediction of ophthalmopathy was tested in an independent validation cohort of 18 hyperthyroidism patients and 15 to 17 patients who later progressed to ophthalmopathy. The roughly 94 discovery patients were randomly split 7:3 into training and test sets. The study also compared thyroid tissue and blood T-cell repertoires from a handful of Graves' hyperthyroidism patients. After blood sampling, hyperthyroidism patients were treated with methimazole at a starting dose of 30 mg daily, and ophthalmopathy patients were treated with high-dose intravenous methylprednisolone. The paper reports TCR Vbeta CDR3 sequencing of roughly 140 peripheral blood samples: 40 to 45 ophthalmopathy, under 80 hyperthyroidism and about 17 progressor patients. Broad study findings and their caveats: Ophthalmopathy was separated from stable hyperthyroidism by a 13 V-J signature model, with approximately 90% sensitivity and approximately 84% specificity obtained in cross-validation and 80%/75% obtained in testing. Most expanded thyroid clonotypes (frequency above 0.001) were also detected in blood, suggesting blood repertoires may reflect thyroid immune responses. No statistical method was used to set the sample size in advance, and investigators knew the group allocation. During validation, the model predicted progression to ophthalmopathy a median of approximately 7 months ahead of onset, with 70.59% sensitivity and 72.22% specificity.

In the ophthalmopathy patients, disease was moderately to severely active, with a Clinical Activity Score of 3 or more, a NOSPECS grade of 4 or more, and a duration of less than 3 months. The study excluded patients with uncontrolled infections, other autoimmune diseases, pregnancy or lactation. Diagnoses were based on clinical symptoms, serum thyroxine and TRAb, thyroid ultrasound and orbital computed tomography. Ficoll-Paque density gradient centrifugation was used to isolate PBMCs from 8.5 to 10 ml of fresh peripheral blood. Trizol reagent was used to extract total RNA, and RNA quality was then checked on an Agilent 2100 Bioanalyzer. A word on this clonotype: The antigen this receptor binds is unknown. Qualities for individual bases were not recorded, and no much larger clone is one base off.

V was cut back by 6 bases and J by 5 bases, leaving a gap of 17 bases between them. From the cysteine up to the phenylalanine, the CDR3 has a length of 15 residues. Kept here is only the CDR3 DNA, which spans 45 bases and is read in frame from base 1. From a lookup of the germline V gene, CDR1 and CDR2 are MNHNS and SASEGT. The TCR beta CDR3 regions were amplified from the RNA transcripts. The TCR CDR3 was subjected to a first round of RT-PCR using the HTBI primer set and the Qiagen OneStep RT-PCR kit. Libraries were constructed in a second round of multiplex PCR, after which size selection and purification were performed. Paired-end sequencing of the libraries was performed with 100 bp reads on an Illumina HiSeq2000. As for the original processing: Raw data were processed with SOAPnuke, discarding reads with adapters, uncalled bases, mean Phred below 15, or no exact constant-primer or identifier match. High-quality paired reads were merged with COPE v1.2.5, and unique nucleotide sequences were defined as clonotypes. MiTCR v1.1 was used to align clonotypes to the IMGT TRBV, TRBD and TRBJ reference segments. Only V-J combinations with frequency above 0.0001, covering roughly 99% of repertoires, were analysed. The TCS score was defined as F50 (clonal expansion) divided by E x V (chaos), with BLOSUM62-based TCRdist calculated between CDR3 peptides within each V-J. Welch's t-statistics and random forest reduced some 510 V-J features to 10 to 15, which were used in a naive Bayes classifier (R e1071). TCRdb handled the public reads itself, with Q25 trimming in fastp and clone calling in MiXCR, and kept productive beta chains. For every CDR3 protein sequence, its rows merge into one entry that carries the most common genes and DNA. What appears here as the V and J calls and clone size reflects TCRdb's work, not the paper's. This sample lists around 620,000 distinct CDR3 sequences; 13% to 15% were detected once. Clones ranked in the top ten supply over 6% of the sample.

The TCR originated in a woman aged 18-29 years with Graves' ophthalmopathy. The chain uses TRBV6-1 and TRBJ1-5; tentative D gene TRBD1, with 5 bases matching. Material: blood. The DNA sequence is given as TGTGCCAGCAGAAACTTGGAGGGGCCCCATCAGCCCCAGCATTTT. This codes for CASRNLEGPHQPQHF.